A selection of T cell receptor beta chains follows, all from one sample in a study of blood T cell repertoires in COVID-19. Produced via immunoSEQ multiplex PCR; TCRdb's table is partial and in-frame only. The sample lists about 220,000 clones, less than 90% seen once, with around 2.7% in the top ten. The source material was PBMCs or T cells enriched from blood (not recorded which). The receptors originated from a woman aged 25-40 years who had recovered from COVID-19. Each CDR3 is given with its conserved first and last residue.

v_gene	j_gene	CDR3aa
TRBV4-3	TRBJ1-2	CASSQDLAALNYGYTF
TRBV6-2/TRBV6-3	TRBJ1-2	CASSFDRGYGYTF
TRBV5-4	TRBJ2-5	CASSPQAASGETQYF
TRBV4-2	TRBJ2-7	CASSQPGTGSREQYF
TRBV5-5	TRBJ1-2	CASSLAGRDYGYTF
TRBV10-3	TRBJ1-2	CAISESGTNYGYTF
TRBV9	TRBJ1-6	CASSGTGTGVYSPLHF
TRBV5-6	TRBJ1-6	CASSPLLAASPLHF
TRBV21-1	TRBJ2-4	CASSLGGTPKNIQYF
TRBV14	TRBJ2-1	CASSLPGNYFHEQFF
TRBV6-2/TRBV6-3	TRBJ1-2	CASSYRTGTYGYTF
TRBV7-8	TRBJ1-6	CASSRRTEGFGSPLHF
TRBV6-6	TRBJ2-3	CASSTGTAATDTQYF
TRBV10-3	TRBJ2-1	CAISSRDSGIVVGEQFF
TRBV7-3	TRBJ1-2	CASSPTLLTGKRGYTF
TRBV7-9	TRBJ2-1	CASRDIYNEQFF
TRBV10-2	TRBJ1-6	CASTFGGGNSPLHF
TRBV7-3	TRBJ2-5	CASSLGDLGTQYF
TRBV6-5	TRBJ2-2	CASTERDRHAGELFF
TRBV7-2	TRBJ1-1	CASSLRTGGVNTEAFF
TRBV5-6	TRBJ2-3	CASSLEGRGMSTDTQYF
TRBV13	TRBJ1-1	CASSPNRGRTEAFF
TRBV3-1/TRBV3-2	TRBJ1-1	CASSQPNREAFF
TRBV5-4	TRBJ2-5	CASSLPGLAGGQETQYF
TRBV5-1	TRBJ2-7	CASSLASGVSYEQYF